This TCR beta chain was recorded in a study of blood T cell repertoires in COVID-19. Turning to the study itself: The origin of the acute and convalescent COVID-19 samples was the United States, Italy and Spain.

Germline V CDR1 and CDR2: SGHRS, YFSETQ. V dropped 1 base and J dropped 8; count of bases not matched to a gene: 8. CDR3 size: 14 residues. Assay: immunoSEQ multiplex PCR; the TCRdb copy retains only in-frame clones and omits some. The sample shows under 450,000 clones, roughly 87% of them seen only once. Recruitment covered 20 to 25 US areas and drew participants whose ages spanned roughly 18 to 100 years. V is TRBV5-1 and J is TRBJ1-2, with 7 bases matching TRBD1. The source is a woman in her 30s who had recovered from COVID-19. Specimen: PBMCs or T cells enriched from blood (not recorded which). CDR3 residues: CASSLNTGERGYTF. CDR3 DNA sequence: TGCGCCAGCAGCTTGAATACAGGGGAGCGGGGCTACACCTTC.